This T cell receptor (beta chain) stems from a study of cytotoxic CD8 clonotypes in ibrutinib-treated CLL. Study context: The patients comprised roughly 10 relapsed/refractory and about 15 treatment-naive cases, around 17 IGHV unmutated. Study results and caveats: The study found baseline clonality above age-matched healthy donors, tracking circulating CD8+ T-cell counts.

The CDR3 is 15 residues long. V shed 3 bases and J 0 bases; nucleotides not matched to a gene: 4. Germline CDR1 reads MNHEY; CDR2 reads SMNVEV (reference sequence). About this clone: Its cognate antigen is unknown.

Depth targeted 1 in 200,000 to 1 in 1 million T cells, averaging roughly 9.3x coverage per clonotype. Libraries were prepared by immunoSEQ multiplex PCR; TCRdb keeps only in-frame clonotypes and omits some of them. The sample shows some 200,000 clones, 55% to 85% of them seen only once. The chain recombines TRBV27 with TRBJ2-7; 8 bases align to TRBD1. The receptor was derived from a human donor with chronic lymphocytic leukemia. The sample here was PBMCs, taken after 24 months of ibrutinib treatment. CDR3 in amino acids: CASSLGDRGSYEQYF. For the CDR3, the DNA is TGTGCCAGCAGTTTGGGTGACAGGGGCTCCTACGAGCAGTACTTC.